Below, 4 T cell receptor beta chains from the same sample are listed, as sequenced in a study of CD8+CD57+ T cells in acquired aplastic anemia. Those patients picked for sequencing had displayed CD8+CD57+ cell expansion on flow cytometry. CDR3 and TCR beta VDJ profiling relied on a genomic DNA template. One entry per CDR3 protein results from TCRdb running MiXCR on the reads. The data hold approximately 180,000 distinct CDR3 sequences, with roughly 50% observed a single time. Sequencing was performed on sorted CD4+, CD8+, or CD8+CD57+ T cells (not recorded which) from PBMCs. These receptors were taken from a human donor with aplastic anemia.

V and J are TRBV2 and TRBJ2-3; TRBD2 aligns across 8 bases. V trimming: 10 bases; J trimming: 2 bases; junction bases outside the gene matches: 11. The CDR3 has 15 amino acids. CDR1 SNHLY and CDR2 FYNNEI come from the germline V gene. CDR3 nucleotides: TGTGCCATCACACGGCGGGGGGATGACACAGATACGCAGTATTTT. Translating gives CAITRRGDDTDTQYF.

The rearrangement uses TRBV12-3 or TRBV12-4 and TRBJ2-7; the D is unclear. With 3 bases removed from V and 6 bases from J, the gap between germline ends came to 6 bases. The CDR3 extends over 11 amino acids. As DNA, the CDR3 is TGTGCCAGCAGTTTCTCGGCCGAGCAGTACTTC. The encoded protein is CASSFSAEQYF.

The V call is TRBV20-1, the J call TRBJ2-3; possibly TRBD1 or TRBD2 for D (5 bases each). CDR3 size: 14 residues. V was pared by 3 bases and J by 6 bases, with 16 bases between. Germline V gene data show CDR1 as DFQATT and CDR2 as SNEGSKA (reference sequence). CDR3 protein: CSASDYPREDTQYF. The CDR3 bases are TGCAGTGCTAGTGACTACCCCAGGGAGGATACGCAGTATTTT.

This clonotype has a handful of counts. A much bigger clone sits one base away, suggesting this may be a read error. The chain joins TRBV20-1 to TRBJ1-1; 8 bases are a match to TRBD1. There are 15 residues in the CDR3. Germline V gene data show CDR1 as DFQATT and CDR2 as SNEGSKA (reference sequence). Here the CDR3 reads CSARDRVTVNTGAFF. CDR3 in DNA: TGCAGTGCTAGGGACAGGGTTACGGTGAACACTGGAGCTTTCTTT.